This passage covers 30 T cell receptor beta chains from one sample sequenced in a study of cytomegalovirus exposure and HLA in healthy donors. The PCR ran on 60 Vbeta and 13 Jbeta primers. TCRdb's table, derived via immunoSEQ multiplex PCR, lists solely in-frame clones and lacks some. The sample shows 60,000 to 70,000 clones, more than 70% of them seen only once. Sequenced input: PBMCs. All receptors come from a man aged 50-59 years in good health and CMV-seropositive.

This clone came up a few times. The CDR3 DNA reads as TGTGCCAGTAGTAGGACTAGCGGGAGTTCCGATACGCAGTATTTT. This sequence encodes CASSRTSGSSDTQYF. This chain joins TRBV19 and TRBJ2-3, with 13 bases that match TRBD2. Germline V lookup: CDR1 LNHDA, CDR2 SQIVND (reference sequence). The CDR3 covers 15 residues. Unmatched junction bases numbered 4, after V lost 4 bases and J lost 6 bases. The full variable domain, its missing parts supplied by reference TRBV19 and TRBJ2-3, is DGGITQSPKYLFRKEGQNVTLSCEQNLNHDAMYWYRQDPGQGLRLIYYSQIVNDFQKGDIAEGYSVSREKKESFPLTVTSAQKNPTAFYLCASSRTSGSSDTQYFGPGTRLTVL.

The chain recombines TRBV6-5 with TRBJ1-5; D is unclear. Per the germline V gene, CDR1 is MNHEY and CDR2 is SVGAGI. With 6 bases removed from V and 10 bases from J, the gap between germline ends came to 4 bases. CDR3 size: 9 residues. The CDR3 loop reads CASRSPQHF. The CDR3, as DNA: TGTGCCAGCAGGAGCCCCCAGCATTTT.

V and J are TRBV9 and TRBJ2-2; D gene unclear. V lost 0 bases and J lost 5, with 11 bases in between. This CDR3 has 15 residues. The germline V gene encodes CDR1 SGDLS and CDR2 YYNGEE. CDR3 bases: TGTGCCAGCAGCGTAGAGCATCGTCGGACCGGGGAGCTGTTTTTT. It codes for CASSVEHRRTGELFF. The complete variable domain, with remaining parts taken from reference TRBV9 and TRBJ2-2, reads DSGVTQTPKHLITATGQRVTLRCSPRSGDLSVYWYQQSLDQGLQFLIQYYNGEERAKGNILERFSAQQFPDLHSELNLSSLELGDSALYFCASSVEHRRTGELFFGEGSRLTVL.

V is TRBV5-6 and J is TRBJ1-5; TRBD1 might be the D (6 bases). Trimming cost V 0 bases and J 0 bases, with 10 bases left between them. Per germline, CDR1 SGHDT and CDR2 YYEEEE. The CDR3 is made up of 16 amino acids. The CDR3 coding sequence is TGTGCCAGCAGCTTGGCAGGGGACCTTAGCAATCAGCCCCAGCATTTT. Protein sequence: CASSLAGDLSNQPQHF. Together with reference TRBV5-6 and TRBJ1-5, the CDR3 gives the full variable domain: DAGVTQSPTHLIKTRGQQVTLRCSPKSGHDTVSWYQQALGQGPQFIFQYYEEEERQRGNFPDRFSGHQFPNYSSELNVNALLLGDSALYLCASSLAGDLSNQPQHFGDGTRLSIL.

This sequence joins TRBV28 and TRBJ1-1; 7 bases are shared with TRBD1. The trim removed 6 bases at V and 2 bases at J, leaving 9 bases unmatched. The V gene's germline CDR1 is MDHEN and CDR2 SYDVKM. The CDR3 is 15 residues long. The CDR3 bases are TGTGCCAGCAGACGAAGGGACAGCCGTAACACTGAAGCTTTCTTT. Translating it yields CASRRRDSRNTEAFF. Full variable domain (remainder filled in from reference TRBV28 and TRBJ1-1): DVKVTQSSRYLVKRTGEKVFLECVQDMDHENMFWYRQDPGLGLRLIYFSYDVKMKEKGDIPEGYSVSREKKERFSLILESASTNQTSMYLCASRRRDSRNTEAFFGQGTRLTVV.

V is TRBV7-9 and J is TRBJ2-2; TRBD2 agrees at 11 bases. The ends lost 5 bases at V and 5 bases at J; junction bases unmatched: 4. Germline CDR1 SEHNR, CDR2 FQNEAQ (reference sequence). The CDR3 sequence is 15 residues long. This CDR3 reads CASSPLAGGTGELFF. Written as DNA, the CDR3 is TGTGCCAGCAGCCCCCTAGCGGGGGGAACCGGGGAGCTGTTTTTT.

CDR3 nucleotides: TGCGCCAGCCAGGGGACTGGAAACACCATATATTTT. Translated: CASQGTGNTIYF. This rearrangement joins TRBV5-1 to TRBJ1-3; D is perhaps TRBD1 (6 bases). The CDR3 contains 12 residues. In germline, CDR1 is SGHRS, CDR2 YFSETQ. V was shortened by 7 bases and J by 2 bases, with 7 bases between the two germline ends.

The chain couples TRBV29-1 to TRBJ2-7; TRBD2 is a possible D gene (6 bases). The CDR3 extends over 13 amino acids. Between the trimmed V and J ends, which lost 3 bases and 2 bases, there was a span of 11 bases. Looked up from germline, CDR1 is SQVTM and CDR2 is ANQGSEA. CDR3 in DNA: TGCAGCGTTGAGGGAGGTACGACCTACGAGCAGTACTTC. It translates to CSVEGGTTYEQYF.

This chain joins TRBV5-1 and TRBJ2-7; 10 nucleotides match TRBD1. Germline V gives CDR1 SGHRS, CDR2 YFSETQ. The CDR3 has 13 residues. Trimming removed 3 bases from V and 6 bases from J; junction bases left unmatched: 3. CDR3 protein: CASSSGTGVEQYF. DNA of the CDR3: TGCGCCAGCAGCTCCGGGACAGGGGTCGAGCAGTACTTC.

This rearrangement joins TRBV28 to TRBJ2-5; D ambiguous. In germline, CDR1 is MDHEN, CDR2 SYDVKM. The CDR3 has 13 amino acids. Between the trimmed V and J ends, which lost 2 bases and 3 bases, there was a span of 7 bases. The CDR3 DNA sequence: TGTGCCAGCAGTTTAGAGTTTAAAGAGACCCAGTACTTC. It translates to CASSLEFKETQYF.

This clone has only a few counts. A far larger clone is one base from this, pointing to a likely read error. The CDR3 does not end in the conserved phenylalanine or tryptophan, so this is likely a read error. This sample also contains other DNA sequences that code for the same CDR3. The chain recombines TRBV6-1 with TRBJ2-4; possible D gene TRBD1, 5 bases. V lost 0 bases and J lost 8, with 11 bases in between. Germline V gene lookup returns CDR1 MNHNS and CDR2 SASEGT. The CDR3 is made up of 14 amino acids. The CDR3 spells CASSEAWGPHIQYC. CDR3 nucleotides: TGTGCCAGCAGTGAAGCGTGGGGCCCCCACATTCAGTACTGC.

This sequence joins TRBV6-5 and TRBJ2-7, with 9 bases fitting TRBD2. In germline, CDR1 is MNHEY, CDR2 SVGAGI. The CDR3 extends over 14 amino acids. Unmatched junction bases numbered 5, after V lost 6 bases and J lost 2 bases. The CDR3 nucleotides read TGTGCCAGCAGCCTAGCGGGGTTTACCTACGAGCAGTACTTC. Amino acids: CASSLAGFTYEQYF.

CDR3 in DNA: TGCGCCAGCAGCTTGGCGGCGACTAGCGGCCCCGGGGAGCTGTTTTTT. It yields the protein CASSLAATSGPGELFF. The chain carries TRBV5-1 and TRBJ2-2, with 9 bases that match TRBD2. J gave up 6 bases and V 0 bases, and 6 bases lay outside the gene matches. Per germline, CDR1 SGHRS and CDR2 YFSETQ. The CDR3 is 16 amino acids.

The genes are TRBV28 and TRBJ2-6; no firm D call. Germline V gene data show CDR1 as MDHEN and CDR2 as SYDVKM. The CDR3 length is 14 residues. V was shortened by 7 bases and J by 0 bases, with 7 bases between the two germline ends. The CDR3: CASIDTSGANVLTF. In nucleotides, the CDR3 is TGTGCCAGCATCGACACCTCTGGGGCCAACGTCCTGACTTTC.

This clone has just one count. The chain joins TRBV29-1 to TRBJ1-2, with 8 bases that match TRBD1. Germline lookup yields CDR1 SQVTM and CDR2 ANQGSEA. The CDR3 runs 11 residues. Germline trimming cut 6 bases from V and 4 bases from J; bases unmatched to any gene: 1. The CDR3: CSVDRAYGYTF. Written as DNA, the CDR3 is TGCAGCGTGGACAGGGCCTATGGCTACACCTTC.

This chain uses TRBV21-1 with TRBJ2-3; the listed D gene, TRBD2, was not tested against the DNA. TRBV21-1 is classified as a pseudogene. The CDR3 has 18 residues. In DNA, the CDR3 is TGTGCCAGCAGCGTCTACGGGGGGTTTGGATCGAGCACAGATACGCAGTATTTT. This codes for CASSVYGGFGSSTDTQYF.

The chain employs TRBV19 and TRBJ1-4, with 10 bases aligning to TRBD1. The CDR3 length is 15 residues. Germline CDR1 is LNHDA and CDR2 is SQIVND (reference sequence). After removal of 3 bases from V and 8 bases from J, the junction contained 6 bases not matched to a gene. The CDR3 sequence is CASSMGTGVREKLFF. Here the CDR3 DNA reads TGTGCCAGTAGTATGGGGACAGGGGTGCGGGAAAAACTGTTTTTT.

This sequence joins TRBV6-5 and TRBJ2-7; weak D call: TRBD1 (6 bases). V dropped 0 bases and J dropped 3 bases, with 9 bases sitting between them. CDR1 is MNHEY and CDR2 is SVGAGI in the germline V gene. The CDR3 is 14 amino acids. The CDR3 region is CASSYSGRGYEQYF. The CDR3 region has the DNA TGTGCCAGCAGTTACTCAGGCAGGGGCTACGAGCAGTACTTC.

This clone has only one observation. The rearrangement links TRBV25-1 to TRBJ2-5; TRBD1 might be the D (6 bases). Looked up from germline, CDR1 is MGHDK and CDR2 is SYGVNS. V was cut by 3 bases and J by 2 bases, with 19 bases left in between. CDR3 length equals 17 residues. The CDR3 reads CASSDQSRGLGQETQYF. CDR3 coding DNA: TGTGCCAGCAGTGACCAAAGCAGGGGTTTGGGTCAAGAGACCCAGTACTTC.

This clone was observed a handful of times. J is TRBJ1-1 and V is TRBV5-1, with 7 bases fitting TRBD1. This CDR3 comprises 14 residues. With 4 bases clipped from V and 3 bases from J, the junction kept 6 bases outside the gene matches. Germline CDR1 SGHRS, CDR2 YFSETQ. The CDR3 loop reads CASSNTGADTEAFF. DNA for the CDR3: TGCGCCAGCAGCAATACAGGGGCGGACACTGAAGCTTTCTTT.

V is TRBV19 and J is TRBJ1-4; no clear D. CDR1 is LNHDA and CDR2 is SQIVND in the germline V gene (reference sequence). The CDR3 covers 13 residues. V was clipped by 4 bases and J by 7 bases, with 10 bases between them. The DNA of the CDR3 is TGTGCCAGTAGTACCCCGACTGGTGAAAAACTGTTTTTT. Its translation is CASSTPTGEKLFF. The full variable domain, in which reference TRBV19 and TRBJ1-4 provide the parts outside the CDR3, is DGGITQSPKYLFRKEGQNVTLSCEQNLNHDAMYWYRQDPGQGLRLIYYSQIVNDFQKGDIAEGYSVSREKKESFPLTVTSAQKNPTAFYLCASSTPTGEKLFFGSGTQLSVL.

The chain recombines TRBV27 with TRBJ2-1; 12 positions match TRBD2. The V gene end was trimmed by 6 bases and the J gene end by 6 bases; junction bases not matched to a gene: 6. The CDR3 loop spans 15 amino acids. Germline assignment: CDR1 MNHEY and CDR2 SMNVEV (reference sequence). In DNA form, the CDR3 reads TGTGCCAGCAGCAGACTAGCGGGAGAATCCAATGAGCAGTTCTTC. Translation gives CASSRLAGESNEQFF.

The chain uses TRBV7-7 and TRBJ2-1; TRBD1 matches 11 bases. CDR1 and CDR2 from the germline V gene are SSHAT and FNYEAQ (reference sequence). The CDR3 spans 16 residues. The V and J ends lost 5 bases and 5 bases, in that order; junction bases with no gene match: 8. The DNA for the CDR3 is TGTGCCAGCAGCAGAGGACAGGGGGCCGGGGACAATGAGCAGTTCTTC. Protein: CASSRGQGAGDNEQFF. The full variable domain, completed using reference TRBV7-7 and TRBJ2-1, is GAGVSQSPRYKVTKRGQDVTLRCDPISSHATLYWYQQALGQGPEFLTYFNYEAQPDKSGLPSDRFSAERPEGSISTLTIQRTEQRDSAMYRCASSRGQGAGDNEQFFGPGTRLTVL.

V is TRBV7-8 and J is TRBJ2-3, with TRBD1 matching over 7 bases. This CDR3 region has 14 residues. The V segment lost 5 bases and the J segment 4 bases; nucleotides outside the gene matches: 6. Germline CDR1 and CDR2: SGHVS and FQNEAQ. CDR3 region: CASSTRDSPDTQYF. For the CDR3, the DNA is TGTGCCAGCAGCACACGGGACAGCCCAGATACGCAGTATTTT.

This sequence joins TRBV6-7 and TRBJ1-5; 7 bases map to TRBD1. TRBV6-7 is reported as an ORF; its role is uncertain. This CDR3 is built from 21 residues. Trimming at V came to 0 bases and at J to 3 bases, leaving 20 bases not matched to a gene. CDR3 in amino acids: CASSYSFRTGAKRGNNQPQHF. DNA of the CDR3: TGTGCCAGCAGTTACTCGTTCAGGACAGGAGCAAAGCGAGGTAACAATCAGCCCCAGCATTTT.

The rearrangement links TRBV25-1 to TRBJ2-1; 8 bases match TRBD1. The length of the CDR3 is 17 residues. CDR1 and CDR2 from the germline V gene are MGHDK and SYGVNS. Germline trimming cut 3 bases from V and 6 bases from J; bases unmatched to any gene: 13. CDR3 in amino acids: CASSDPGQGQAGNEQFF. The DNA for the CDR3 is TGTGCCAGCAGTGACCCCGGCCAGGGACAGGCGGGCAATGAGCAGTTCTTC.

The CDR3 spells CASRLDSSYNSPLHF. CDR3 sequence (DNA): TGTGCCAGCAGACTCGACAGCTCCTATAATTCACCCCTCCACTTT. This rearrangement joins TRBV5-4 to TRBJ1-6, with D perhaps matching TRBD1 (5 bases). The CDR3 runs to 15 residues. The germline V and J ends were trimmed by 5 bases and 0 bases, with 9 bases remaining between them. Germline V gives CDR1 SGHNT, CDR2 YYREEE (reference sequence).

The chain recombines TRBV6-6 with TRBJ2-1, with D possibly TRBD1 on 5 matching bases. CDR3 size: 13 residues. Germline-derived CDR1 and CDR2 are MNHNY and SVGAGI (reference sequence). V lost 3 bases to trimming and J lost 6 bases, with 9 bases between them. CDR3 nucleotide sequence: TGTGCCAGCAGTTATTCAGGGTTCAATGAGCAGTTCTTC. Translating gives CASSYSGFNEQFF.

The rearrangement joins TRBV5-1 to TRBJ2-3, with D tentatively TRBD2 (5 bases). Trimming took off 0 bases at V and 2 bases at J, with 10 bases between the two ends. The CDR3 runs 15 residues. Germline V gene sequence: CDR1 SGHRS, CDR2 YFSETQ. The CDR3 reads CASSLAGWATDTQYF. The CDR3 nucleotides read TGCGCCAGCAGCTTGGCGGGGTGGGCCACAGATACGCAGTATTTT. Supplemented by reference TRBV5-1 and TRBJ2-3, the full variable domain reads KAGVTQTPRYLIKTRGQQVTLSCSPISGHRSVSWYQQTPGQGLQFLFEYFSETQRNKGNFPGRFSGRQFSNSRSEMNVSTLELGDSALYLCASSLAGWATDTQYFGPGTRLTVL.

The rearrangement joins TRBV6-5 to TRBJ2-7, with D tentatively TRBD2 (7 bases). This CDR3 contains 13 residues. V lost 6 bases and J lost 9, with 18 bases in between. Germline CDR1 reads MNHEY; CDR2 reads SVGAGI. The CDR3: CASSSASRGAQYF. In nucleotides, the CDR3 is TGTGCCAGCAGCTCTGCCTCACGGGGGGCGCAGTACTTC.